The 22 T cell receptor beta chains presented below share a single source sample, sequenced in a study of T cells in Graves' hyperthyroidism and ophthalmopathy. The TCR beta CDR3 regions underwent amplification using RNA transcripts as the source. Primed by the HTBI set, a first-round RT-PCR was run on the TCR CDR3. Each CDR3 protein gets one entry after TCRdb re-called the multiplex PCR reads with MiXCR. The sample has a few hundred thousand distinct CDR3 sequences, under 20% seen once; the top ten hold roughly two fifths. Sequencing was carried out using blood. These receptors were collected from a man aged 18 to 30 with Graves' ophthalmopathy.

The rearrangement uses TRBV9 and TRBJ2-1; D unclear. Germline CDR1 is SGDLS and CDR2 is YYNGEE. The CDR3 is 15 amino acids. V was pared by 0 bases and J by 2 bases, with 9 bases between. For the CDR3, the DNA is TGTGCCAGCAGCGTAGATCTGGGGACCTACAATGAGCAGTTCTTC. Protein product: CASSVDLGTYNEQFF.

Here the CDR3 DNA reads TGTGCCAGCAGTGGCACACCCGGGACAGGGTCCTACGAGCAGTACTTC. It codes for CASSGTPGTGSYEQYF. The chain recombines TRBV28 with TRBJ2-7, with 9 bases lining up with TRBD1. The V gene end was trimmed by 5 bases and the J gene end by 1 base; junction bases not matched to a gene: 9. CDR3 length: 16 residues. CDR1 is MDHEN, CDR2 SYDVKM, per germline.

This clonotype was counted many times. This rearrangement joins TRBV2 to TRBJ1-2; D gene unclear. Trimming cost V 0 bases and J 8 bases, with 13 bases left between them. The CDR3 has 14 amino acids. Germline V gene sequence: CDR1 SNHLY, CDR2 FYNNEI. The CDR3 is CASSEAKILSGYTF. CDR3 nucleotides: TGTGCCAGCAGTGAAGCGAAGATACTTTCGGGCTACACCTTC. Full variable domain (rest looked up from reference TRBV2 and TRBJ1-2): EPEVTQTPSHQVTQMGQEVILRCVPISNHLYFYWYRQILGQKVEFLVSFYNNEISEKSEIFDDQFSVERPDGSNFTLKIRSTKLEDSAMYFCASSEAKILSGYTFGSGTRLTVV.

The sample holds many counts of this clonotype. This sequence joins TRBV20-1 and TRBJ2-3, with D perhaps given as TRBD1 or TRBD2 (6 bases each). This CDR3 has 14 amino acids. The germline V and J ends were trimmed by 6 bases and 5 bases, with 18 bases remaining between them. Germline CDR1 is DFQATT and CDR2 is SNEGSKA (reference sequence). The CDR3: CSALLAEGGDTQYF. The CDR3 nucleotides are TGCAGTGCCTTATTAGCGGAGGGGGGAGATACGCAGTATTTT.

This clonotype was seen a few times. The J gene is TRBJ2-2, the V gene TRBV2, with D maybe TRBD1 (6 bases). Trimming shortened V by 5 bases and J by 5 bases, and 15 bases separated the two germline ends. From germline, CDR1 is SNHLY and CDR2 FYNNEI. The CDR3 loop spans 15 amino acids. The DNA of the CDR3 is TGTGCCAGCAGTTACAGGGAGATGGGGACCGGGGAGCTGTTTTTT. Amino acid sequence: CASSYREMGTGELFF.

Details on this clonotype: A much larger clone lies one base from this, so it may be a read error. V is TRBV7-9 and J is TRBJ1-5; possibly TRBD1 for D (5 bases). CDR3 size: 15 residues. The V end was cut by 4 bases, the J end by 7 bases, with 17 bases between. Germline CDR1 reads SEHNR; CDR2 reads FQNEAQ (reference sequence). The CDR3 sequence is CASSSDGGGFQPQHF. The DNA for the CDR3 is TGTGCCAGCAGCTCAGACGGGGGAGGCTTCCAGCCCCAGCATTTT.

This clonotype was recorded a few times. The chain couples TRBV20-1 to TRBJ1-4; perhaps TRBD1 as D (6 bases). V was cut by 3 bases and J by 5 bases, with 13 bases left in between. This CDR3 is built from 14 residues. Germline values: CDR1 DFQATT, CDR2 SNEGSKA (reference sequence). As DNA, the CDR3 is TGCAGTGCTAGCTCGGGGGCCCCAAATGAAAAACTGTTTTTT. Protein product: CSASSGAPNEKLFF.

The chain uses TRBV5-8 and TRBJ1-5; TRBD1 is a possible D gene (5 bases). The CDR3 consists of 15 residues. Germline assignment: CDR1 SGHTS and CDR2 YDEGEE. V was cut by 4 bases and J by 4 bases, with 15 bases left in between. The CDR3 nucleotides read TGTGCCAGCAGCGCGGGACGGCTGACGAATCAGCCCCAGCATTTT. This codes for CASSAGRLTNQPQHF.

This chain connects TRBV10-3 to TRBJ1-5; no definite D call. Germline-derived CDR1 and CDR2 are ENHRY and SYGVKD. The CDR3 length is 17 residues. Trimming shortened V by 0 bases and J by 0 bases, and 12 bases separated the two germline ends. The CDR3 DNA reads TGTGCCATCAGTGAGTCGGGTTCCCCATTTAGCAATCAGCCCCAGCATTTT. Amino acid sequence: CAISESGSPFSNQPQHF.

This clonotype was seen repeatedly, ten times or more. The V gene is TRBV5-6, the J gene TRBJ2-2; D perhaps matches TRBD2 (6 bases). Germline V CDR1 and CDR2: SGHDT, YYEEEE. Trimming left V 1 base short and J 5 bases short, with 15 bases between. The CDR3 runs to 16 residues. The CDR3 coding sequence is TGTGCCAGCAGCTTGTCGACCCAGAGCGGGACCGGGGAGCTGTTTTTT. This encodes CASSLSTQSGTGELFF.

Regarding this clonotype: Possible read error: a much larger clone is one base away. The CDR3 region is CASNWAQAQETQYF. CDR3 bases: TGCGCCAGCAACTGGGCCCAGGCTCAAGAGACCCAGTACTTC. The genes are TRBV5-1 and TRBJ2-5; D unresolved. V shed 6 bases and J shed 2 bases, with 14 bases lying between them. This CDR3 comprises 14 residues. The germline V gene has CDR1 SGHRS and CDR2 YFSETQ.

The CDR3 reads CASSETVQETQYF. CDR3 sequence (DNA): TGTGCCAGCAGTGAAACGGTACAAGAGACCCAGTACTTC. The chain joins TRBV25-1 to TRBJ2-5; D is undetermined. The CDR3 is 13 residues long. From germline, CDR1 is MGHDK and CDR2 SYGVNS. Deletions cut 2 bases from V and 2 bases from J, with 6 bases between.

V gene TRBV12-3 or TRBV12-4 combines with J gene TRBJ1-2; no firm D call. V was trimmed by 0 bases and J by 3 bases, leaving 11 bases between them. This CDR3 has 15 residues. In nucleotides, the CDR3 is TGTGCCAGCAGTTTAGCCGGGAGGAAAGACTATGGCTACACCTTC. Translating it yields CASSLAGRKDYGYTF.

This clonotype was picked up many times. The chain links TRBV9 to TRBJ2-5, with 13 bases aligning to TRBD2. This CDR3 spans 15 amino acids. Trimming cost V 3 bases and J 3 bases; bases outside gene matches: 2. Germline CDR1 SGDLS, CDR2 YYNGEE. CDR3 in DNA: TGTGCCAGCAGCGCTGGACTAGCGGGGGAAGAGACCCAGTACTTC. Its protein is CASSAGLAGEETQYF.

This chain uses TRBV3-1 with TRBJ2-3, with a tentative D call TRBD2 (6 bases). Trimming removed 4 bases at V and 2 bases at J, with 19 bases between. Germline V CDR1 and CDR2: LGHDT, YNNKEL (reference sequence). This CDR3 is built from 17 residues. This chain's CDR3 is CASSLYRRVPPTDTQYF. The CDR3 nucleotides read TGTGCCAGCAGCCTCTACCGGAGGGTCCCTCCCACAGATACGCAGTATTTT.

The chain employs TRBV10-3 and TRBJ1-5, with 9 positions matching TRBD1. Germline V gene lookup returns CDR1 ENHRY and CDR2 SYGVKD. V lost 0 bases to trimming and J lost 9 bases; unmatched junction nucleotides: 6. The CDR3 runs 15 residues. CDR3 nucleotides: TGTGCCATCAGTGAGTCCGGACAGGGGAATGGGCCCCAGCATTTT. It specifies CAISESGQGNGPQHF.

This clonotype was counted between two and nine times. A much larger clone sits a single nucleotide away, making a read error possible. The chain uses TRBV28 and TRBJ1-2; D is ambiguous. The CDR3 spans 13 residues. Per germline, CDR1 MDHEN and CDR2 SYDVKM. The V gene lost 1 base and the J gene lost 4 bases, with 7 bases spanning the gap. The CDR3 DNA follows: TGTGCCAGCAGTTTATCATTGATCTATGGCTACACCTTC. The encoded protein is CASSLSLIYGYTF.

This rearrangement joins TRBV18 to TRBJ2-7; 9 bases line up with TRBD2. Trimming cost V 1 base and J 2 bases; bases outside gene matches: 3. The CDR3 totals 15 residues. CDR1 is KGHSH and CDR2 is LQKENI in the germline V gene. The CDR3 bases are TGTGCCAGCTCACCACTTCTAGCGGGAACCTACGAGCAGTACTTC. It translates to CASSPLLAGTYEQYF.

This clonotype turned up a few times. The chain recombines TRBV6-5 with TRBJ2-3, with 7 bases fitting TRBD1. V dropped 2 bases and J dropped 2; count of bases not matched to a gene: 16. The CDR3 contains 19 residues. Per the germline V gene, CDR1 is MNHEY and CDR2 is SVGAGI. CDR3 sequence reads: CASSYLQQTGVSDTDTQYF. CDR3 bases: TGTGCCAGCAGTTACCTCCAACAAACAGGGGTGTCGGACACAGATACGCAGTATTTT.

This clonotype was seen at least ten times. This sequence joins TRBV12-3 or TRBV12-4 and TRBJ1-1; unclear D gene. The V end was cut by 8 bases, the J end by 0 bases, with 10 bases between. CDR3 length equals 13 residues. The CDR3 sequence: CASGKTVNTEAFF. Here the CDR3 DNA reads TGTGCCAGCGGGAAAACAGTGAACACTGAAGCTTTCTTT.

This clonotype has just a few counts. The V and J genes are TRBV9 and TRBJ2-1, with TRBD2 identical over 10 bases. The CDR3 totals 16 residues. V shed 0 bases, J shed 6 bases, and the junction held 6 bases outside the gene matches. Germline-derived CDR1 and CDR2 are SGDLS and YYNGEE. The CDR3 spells CASSVVGLAGVNEQFF. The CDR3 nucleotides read TGTGCCAGCAGCGTAGTTGGTCTAGCGGGGGTCAATGAGCAGTTCTTC.

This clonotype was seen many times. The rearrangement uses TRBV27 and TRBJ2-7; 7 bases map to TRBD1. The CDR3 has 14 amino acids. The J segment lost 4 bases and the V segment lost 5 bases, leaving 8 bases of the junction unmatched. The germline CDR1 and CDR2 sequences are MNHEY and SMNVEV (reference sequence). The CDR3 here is CASSRQGWLYEQYF. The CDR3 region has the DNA TGTGCCAGCAGTCGACAGGGTTGGTTGTACGAGCAGTACTTC.